These T cell receptor beta chains were read from a single sample in a study of blood T cell repertoires in COVID-19. The repertoire was sequenced with immunoSEQ multiplex PCR; TCRdb's copy has only in-frame clones and lacks some. The sample includes fewer than 250,000 clones, 80% to 90% of them seen just once. Sequenced sample: peripheral blood. The source of these receptors is a man aged 25-45 years with active or convalescent COVID-19. CDR3s include the opening cysteine and the closing phenylalanine or tryptophan. The D gene is left open where the match is weak. Part of the rows lack a size; the others show once, few, many or a class for expanded clones.

clone size | J gene | V gene | D gene | CDR3 protein | CDR3 DNA
. | TRBJ2-7 | TRBV30 | . | CAWSRISYEQYF | TGTGCCTGGAGCAGGATCTCCTACGAGCAGTACTTC
. | TRBJ2-3 | TRBV5-4 | . | CASSRRDTDTQYF | TGTGCCAGCAGCCGACGGGATACAGATACGCAGTATTTT
. | TRBJ1-2 | TRBV29-1 | . | CSVRTFYGYTF | TGCAGCGTTCGAACTTTCTATGGCTACACCTTC
. | TRBJ2-7 | TRBV6-6 | . | CASRNRAEQYF | TGTGCCAGCAGGAACAGGGCCGAGCAGTACTTC
. | TRBJ1-3 | TRBV18 | TRBD1 | CASSPTVAGGSGNTIYF | TGTGCCAGCTCACCGACGGTGGCAGGGGGCTCTGGAAACACCATATATTTT
. | TRBJ2-3 | TRBV5-1 | TRBD2 | CASSSLGGDTDTQYF | TGCGCCAGCAGCTCACTCGGGGGGGACACAGATACGCAGTATTTT
. | TRBJ1-3 | TRBV5-5 | . | CASSLARQLTSGNTIYF | TGTGCCAGCAGCTTGGCCCGACAGCTCACCTCTGGAAACACCATATATTTT
. | TRBJ2-6 | TRBV6-1 | . | CASSAVRGGGANVLTF | TGTGCCAGCAGTGCCGTTAGGGGTGGTGGGGCCAACGTCCTGACTTTC
. | TRBJ2-4 | TRBV7-2 | TRBD2 | CASSSLAGLAKNIQYF | TGTGCCAGCAGCTCCCTAGCGGGATTAGCCAAAAACATTCAGTACTTC
. | TRBJ1-1 | TRBV18 | . | CASSPRRWGDPMNTEAFF | TGTGCCAGCTCACCCCGCCGGTGGGGAGATCCTATGAACACTGAAGCTTTCTTT
. | TRBJ2-7 | TRBV11-2 | TRBD1 | CASTPSPDRYYEQYF | TGTGCCAGCACACCTTCCCCGGACAGGTACTACGAGCAGTACTTC
once | TRBJ2-3 | TRBV5-4 | TRBD1 | CASKTGGGGDTQYF | TGTGCCAGCAAGACAGGGGGTGGTGGAGATACGCAGTATTTT
. | TRBJ2-5 | TRBV30 | TRBD2 | CAWSVRGPSGGTQYF | TGTGCCTGGAGTGTTAGGGGTCCTAGCGGAGGGACCCAGTACTTC
. | TRBJ2-1 | TRBV3-1/TRBV3-2 | . | CASSQKNLGVSYNEQFF | TGTGCCAGCAGCCAAAAGAACCTCGGGGTGTCCTACAATGAGCAGTTCTTC
. | TRBJ2-2 | TRBV11-2 | . | CASSLDPNTGELFF | TGTGCCAGCAGCTTAGATCCAAACACCGGGGAGCTGTTTTTT
. | TRBJ2-3 | TRBV12-3/TRBV12-4 | . | CASRTSGTDTQYF | TGTGCCAGCCGTACCTCCGGGACAGATACGCAGTATTTT
once | TRBJ2-7 | TRBV19 | . | CASSETGSYEQYF | TGTGCCAGTAGTGAGACGGGCTCCTACGAGCAGTACTTC
. | TRBJ1-1 | TRBV6-5 | . | CASSSQQAEAFF | TGTGCCAGCAGTTCCCAGCAGGCTGAAGCTTTCTTT
. | TRBJ1-2 | TRBV10-3 | . | CAIQTGGNYGYTF | TGTGCCATTCAGACCGGGGGGAACTATGGCTACACCTTC
. | TRBJ1-4 | TRBV28 | TRBD1 | CASRGQGREKLFF | TGTGCCAGCAGAGGACAGGGACGGGAAAAACTGTTTTTT
. | TRBJ2-7 | TRBV4-2 | TRBD2 | CASSQERETSGRISAYEQYF | TGTGCCAGCAGCCAAGAACGTGAGACTAGCGGGAGAATTAGCGCCTACGAGCAGTACTTC
. | TRBJ2-3 | TRBV7-9 | TRBD1 | CASSETGSTDTQYF | TGTGCCAGCAGCGAGACAGGGTCCACAGATACGCAGTATTTT
. | TRBJ1-1 | TRBV15 | . | CATSRDIMPGTEAFF | TGTGCCACCAGCAGAGATATCATGCCGGGCACTGAAGCTTTCTTT
. | TRBJ1-2 | TRBV28 | . | CASSLSRVYGYTF | TGTGCCAGCAGTTTATCCAGGGTCTATGGCTACACCTTC
. | TRBJ2-5 | TRBV9 | TRBD2 | CASSAGGEETQYF | TGTGCCAGCAGCGCCGGGGGGGAAGAGACCCAGTACTTC
. | TRBJ1-1 | TRBV5-1 | TRBD1 | CASSSQGGYAEAFF | TGCGCCAGCAGCTCACAGGGGGGTTACGCTGAAGCTTTCTTT
. | TRBJ2-1 | TRBV6-4 | TRBD1 | CASSDSGTVNYNEQFF | TGTGCCAGCAGTGACTCGGGGACAGTCAATTACAATGAGCAGTTCTTC
. | TRBJ1-3 | TRBV6-5 | . | CASTKQGSPGNTIYF | TGTGCCAGCACCAAACAGGGATCGCCTGGAAACACCATATATTTT
. | TRBJ1-4 | TRBV5-1 | . | CASSRSEAEFEKLFF | TGCGCCAGCAGTAGGTCAGAGGCTGAATTCGAAAAACTGTTTTTT
. | TRBJ1-6 | TRBV6-5 | TRBD1 | CASRWTGDNSPLHF | TGTGCCAGCAGGTGGACAGGAGATAATTCACCCCTCCACTTT
. | TRBJ1-5 | TRBV6-5 | . | CASNGGLGQPQHF | TGTGCCAGCAACGGGGGGCTAGGGCAGCCCCAGCATTTT
. | TRBJ1-2 | TRBV30 | . | CAWSGGYGYTF | TGTGCCTGGAGTGGAGGCTATGGCTACACCTTC
many | TRBJ2-7 | TRBV6-5 | . | CASSYSHRGTYEQYF | TGTGCCAGCAGTTACTCCCACCGCGGTACCTACGAGCAGTACTTC
. | TRBJ2-4 | TRBV27 | . | CASSPRGGLAKNIQYF | TGTGCCAGCAGTCCCCGAGGGGGTTTGGCCAAAAACATTCAGTACTTC
. | TRBJ1-4 | TRBV2 | TRBD1 | CASREGDRSEKLFF | TGTGCCAGCAGGGAAGGGGACAGAAGCGAAAAACTGTTTTTT
. | TRBJ2-7 | TRBV5-1 | TRBD2 | CASSLTGGGPYEQYF | TGCGCCAGCAGCTTGACTGGCGGGGGACCCTACGAGCAGTACTTC
. | TRBJ2-7 | TRBV3-1/TRBV3-2 | . | CASTSTGGWGYEQYF | TGTGCCAGCACCTCAACGGGGGGCTGGGGATACGAGCAGTACTTC
few | TRBJ2-5 | TRBV7-2 | . | CASSILGGETQYF | TGTGCCAGCAGTATACTGGGGGGTGAGACCCAGTACTTC
. | TRBJ1-4 | TRBV19 | . | CASSREYEKLFF | TGTGCCAGTAGCCGGGAGTATGAAAAACTGTTTTTT
. | TRBJ2-1 | TRBV16 | . | CASSQSERGEQFF | TGTGCCAGCAGCCAATCTGAAAGGGGTGAGCAGTTCTTC
. | TRBJ1-1 | TRBV19 | . | CASSTRRTAGTEAFF | TGTGCCAGTAGTACCCGACGGACAGCCGGCACTGAAGCTTTCTTT
. | TRBJ2-2 | TRBV11-3 | TRBD1 | CASSFSGQSNTGELFF | TGTGCCAGCAGCTTCTCGGGACAGTCGAACACCGGGGAGCTGTTTTTT
. | TRBJ2-1 | TRBV6-2/TRBV6-3 | . | CASSPWRGQYNEQFF | TGTGCCAGCAGCCCTTGGCGGGGTCAGTACAATGAGCAGTTCTTC
. | TRBJ2-2 | TRBV14 | TRBD1 | CASRPGTGNTGELFF | TGTGCCAGCAGACCCGGGACAGGCAACACCGGGGAGCTGTTTTTT
. | TRBJ2-1 | TRBV19 | TRBD2 | CASNPRGAGGSYNEQFF | TGTGCCAGTAACCCCAGGGGCGCGGGAGGGTCCTACAATGAGCAGTTCTTC
once | TRBJ2-1 | TRBV3-1/TRBV3-2 | TRBD2 | CASRRTRTSNEQFF | TGTGCCAGCAGGCGCACAAGGACTAGTAATGAGCAGTTCTTC
. | TRBJ1-3 | TRBV30 | TRBD1 | CAWRKGQISGNTIYF | TGTGCCTGGAGGAAGGGACAGATCTCTGGAAACACCATATATTTT